Below are 32 T cell receptor beta chains sequenced from a single sample in a study of human T cells and chemical hapten exposure. In TCRdb, the RACE reads were re-called with MiXCR into one record per CDR3 protein. The table lists under 50,000 distinct CDR3 sequences, roughly 3.5% of them singletons. Time point of the sample: healthy volunteer bleed at 6 weeks. Whole blood, unfractionated, served as the material for total RNA extraction. The material sequenced was whole blood. The receptors shown here come from a human donor in good health. Some clones in this sample may be carry-over from other donors' samples.

As concerns this clonotype: A much larger clone sits a single nucleotide away, making a read error possible. The chain recombines TRBV7-3 with TRBJ2-2; D tentatively reads TRBD1 or TRBD2 (5 bases each). CDR1 and CDR2 from the germline V gene are SGHTA and FQGTGA. V was pared by 4 bases and J by 7 bases, with 28 bases between. CDR3 length equals 19 residues. The CDR3 spells CASSSQPRAIWGLGGELFF. CDR3 nucleotides: TGTGCCAGCAGCTCCCAACCCCGGGCTATCTGGGGGTTAGGCGGGGAGCTGTTTTTT.

This clonotype was detected many times. The genes are TRBV11-2 and TRBJ1-3; no firm D call. V was clipped by 11 bases and J by 0 bases, with 11 bases between them. CDR1 and CDR2 (germline): SGHAT, FQNNGV. The CDR3 has 13 residues. The CDR3 protein is CAVRPSSGNTIYF. CDR3 sequence (DNA): TGTGCCGTTCGACCCAGCTCTGGAAACACCATATATTTT.

Ten or more counts support this clonotype. V usage is TRBV24-1 and J usage is TRBJ2-1, with no clear D. In germline, CDR1 is KGHDR, CDR2 SFDVKD. The CDR3 consists of 13 residues. The V gene lost 4 bases and the J gene lost 9 bases, with 12 bases spanning the gap. This CDR3 reads CATSDRSRTEQFF. In nucleotides, the CDR3 is TGTGCCACCAGTGACCGGTCACGGACTGAGCAGTTCTTC.

This clonotype appeared many times. The CDR3 coding sequence is TGTGCCAGCACTAGGGGGGGCTACGAGCAGTACTTC. As protein: CASTRGGYEQYF. The genes are TRBV28 and TRBJ2-7, with D tentatively TRBD2 (7 bases). Looked up from germline, CDR1 is MDHEN and CDR2 is SYDVKM. This CDR3 has 12 residues. V was pared by 7 bases and J by 3 bases, with 10 bases between.

At least ten counts were recorded for this clonotype. The V gene is TRBV20-1, the J gene TRBJ2-1; D is ambiguous. Germline CDR1 reads DFQATT; CDR2 reads SNEGSKA (reference sequence). The CDR3 consists of 15 residues. Deletions cut 6 bases from V and 0 bases from J, with 15 bases between. In nucleotides, the CDR3 is TGCAGTGCAAGGGCCTACGACTTCTCCTACAATGAGCAGTTCTTC. It codes for CSARAYDFSYNEQFF.

This clonotype was found many times. This chain connects TRBV7-8 to TRBJ2-5; 8 positions match TRBD1. V dropped 2 bases and J dropped 4; count of bases not matched to a gene: 3. The CDR3 consists of 14 residues. Germline loops: CDR1 SGHVS, CDR2 FQNEAQ. The CDR3 loop reads CASSLTGGVETQYF. The CDR3 DNA sequence: TGTGCCAGCAGCTTAACAGGGGGAGTAGAGACCCAGTACTTC.

This clonotype was picked up many times. This chain joins TRBV6-6 and TRBJ2-5; D call uncertain. Trimming left V 7 bases short and J 3 bases short, with 3 bases between. The germline V gene encodes CDR1 MNHNY and CDR2 SVGAGI (reference sequence). The CDR3 is 10 residues long. The CDR3 DNA sequence: TGTGCCAGCAAAAAAGAGACCCAGTACTTC. This translates into CASKKETQYF.

This clonotype came up many times. The V call is TRBV29-1, the J call TRBJ2-1, with 10 bases matching TRBD1. The CDR3 consists of 13 residues. Trimming cost V 7 bases and J 9 bases; bases outside gene matches: 9. Looked up from germline, CDR1 is SQVTM and CDR2 is ANQGSEA. The CDR3 coding sequence is TGCAGCGGCGTACCGGGACAGGGGACTGAGCAGTTCTTC. Translated: CSGVPGQGTEQFF.

The table lists this clonotype with many counts. This sequence joins TRBV7-6 and TRBJ2-3, with D perhaps TRBD1 or TRBD2 (5 bases each). CDR1 is SGHVS and CDR2 is FNYEAQ in the germline V gene. Trimming took off 1 base at V and 4 bases at J, with 12 bases between the two ends. The CDR3 has 15 residues. In DNA, the CDR3 is TGTGCCAGCAGCTTAGGGGCAGGGAGAGCAGATACGCAGTATTTT. This encodes CASSLGAGRADTQYF.

This clonotype was counted a few times. The rearrangement links TRBV14 to TRBJ1-4, with TRBD1 identical over 7 bases. With V trimmed by 4 bases and J by 6 bases, 11 bases remained unmatched. The CDR3 loop spans 16 amino acids. From germline, CDR1 is SGHDN and CDR2 FVKESK. CDR3: CASSRKTGPLDEKLFF. Here the CDR3 DNA reads TGTGCCAGCAGCCGAAAGACAGGGCCCCTTGATGAAAAACTGTTTTTT.

V usage is TRBV30 and J usage is TRBJ2-7; possibly TRBD1 or TRBD2 for D (5 bases each). Germline loops: CDR1 GTSNPN, CDR2 SVGIG (reference sequence). The CDR3 consists of 13 residues. The V and J ends lost 3 bases and 2 bases respectively, with 11 bases between them. CDR3 sequence: CAWRYTGPYEQYF. The DNA of the CDR3 is TGTGCCTGGAGGTACACGGGGCCCTACGAGCAGTACTTC.

In this sample, this clonotype turned up many times. The J gene is TRBJ1-1, the V gene TRBV4-1; D might be TRBD1 (5 bases). There are 14 residues in the CDR3. The V gene lost 7 bases and the J gene lost 1 base, with 13 bases spanning the gap. Germline CDR1 MGHRA, CDR2 YSYEKL. The CDR3 DNA is TGCGCCAGCAAGGCGGCAGGGCAGAACACTGAAGCTTTCTTT. Protein sequence: CASKAAGQNTEAFF.

At least ten counts were recorded for this clonotype. The gene calls are TRBV28 and TRBJ1-1; tentative D call: TRBD1 (5 bases). The germline V and J ends were trimmed by 7 bases and 1 base, with 16 bases remaining between them. This CDR3 is built from 15 residues. Germline CDR1 reads MDHEN; CDR2 reads SYDVKM. As DNA, the CDR3 is TGTGCCAGCACCCACGGGGGAAGCGGGAACACTGAAGCTTTCTTT. Its translation is CASTHGGSGNTEAFF.

In its sample, this clonotype was seen many times. V and J are TRBV6-1 and TRBJ1-3; TRBD1 is a possible D gene (6 bases). V lost 1 base and J 4 bases, leaving 11 bases between the germline ends. Germline V lookup: CDR1 MNHNS, CDR2 SASEGT. The CDR3 contains 15 residues. This CDR3 reads CASSEVGQKGNTIYF. The CDR3 DNA reads TGTGCCAGCAGTGAAGTTGGACAGAAGGGAAACACCATATATTTT.

This clonotype showed up many times. The chain is built from TRBV20-1 and TRBJ2-7; unclear D gene. V lost 3 bases, J lost 3 bases, and 12 bases lay in between. This CDR3 is built from 13 residues. Per the germline V gene, CDR1 is DFQATT and CDR2 is SNEGSKA (reference sequence). CDR3 loop: CSASSGIHYEQYF. The CDR3 region has the DNA TGCAGTGCTAGTTCCGGCATCCACTACGAGCAGTACTTC.

At least ten counts were recorded for this clonotype. This chain connects TRBV15 to TRBJ2-7, with 7 positions matching TRBD2. This CDR3 contains 15 residues. The V gene end was trimmed by 6 bases and the J gene end by 1 base; junction bases not matched to a gene: 9. Per the germline V gene, CDR1 is LNHNV and CDR2 is YYDKDF (reference sequence). Written as DNA, the CDR3 is TGTGCCACCAGTGGACGAGGGCGGGAGTCCTACGAGCAGTACTTC. The encoded protein is CATSGRGRESYEQYF.

The table lists this clonotype with many counts. The chain recombines TRBV5-4 with TRBJ2-1; TRBD1 might be the D (6 bases). V lost 4 bases, J lost 7 bases, and 6 bases lay in between. Germline V gene lookup returns CDR1 SGHNT and CDR2 YYREEE (reference sequence). The length of the CDR3 is 11 residues. This chain's CDR3 is CASSQGNEQFF. DNA of the CDR3: TGTGCCAGCAGCCAGGGGAATGAGCAGTTCTTC.

This chain uses TRBV2 with TRBJ1-5; possible D gene TRBD1, 5 bases. There are 14 residues in the CDR3. CDR1 is SNHLY and CDR2 is FYNNEI in the germline V gene. Deletions cut 6 bases from V and 2 bases from J, with 11 bases between. The CDR3 region is CASRRGLGNQPQHF. CDR3 bases: TGTGCCAGCAGGCGGGGGTTAGGCAATCAGCCCCAGCATTTT.

The chain combines TRBV28 with TRBJ2-7, with TRBD1 identical over 7 bases. This CDR3 is 13 amino acids long. V shed 3 bases, J shed 2 bases, and the junction held 1 base outside the gene matches. Germline V CDR1 and CDR2: MDHEN, SYDVKM. The CDR3 loop is CASSLGQPYEQYF. The CDR3 bases are TGTGCCAGCAGTTTGGGACAGCCCTACGAGCAGTACTTC.

This clonotype appeared many times. The rearrangement joins TRBV7-2 to TRBJ2-7; the match to TRBD2 covers 8 bases. This CDR3 contains 16 residues. Germline CDR1 SGHTA, CDR2 FQGNSA. J lost 0 bases, V lost 0 bases, and 4 bases had no gene match. In DNA, the CDR3 is TGTGCCAGCAGCTTAGCGACTAGCGTTAACTCCTACGAGCAGTACTTC. This codes for CASSLATSVNSYEQYF.

Comments on this clonotype: This may arise from a read error, as a much more abundant clone is one base away. The chain is built from TRBV5-1 and TRBJ2-1; 9 bases are a match to TRBD2. The CDR3 is 15 residues long. Germline CDR1 and CDR2: SGHRS and YFSETQ. CDR3 residues: CANSLPSGTYNEQFF. The CDR3 DNA sequence: TGCGCCAACAGCCTCCCTAGCGGGACCTACAATGAGCAGTTCTTC.

This clonotype was recorded many times. This chain connects TRBV5-6 to TRBJ2-2; the D call may be TRBD1 or TRBD2 (6 bases each). This CDR3 spans 16 amino acids. Trimming removed 5 bases from V and 1 base from J, with 15 bases in between. CDR1 and CDR2 from the germline V gene are SGHDT and YYEEEE. The CDR3 loop is CASRDGGTLNTGELFF. CDR3 nucleotide sequence: TGTGCCAGCAGAGACGGCGGGACACTGAACACCGGGGAGCTGTTTTTT.

This clonotype appeared a few times. V and J are TRBV5-4 and TRBJ2-7, with D possibly matching TRBD2 (5 bases). CDR1 SGHNT and CDR2 YYREEE come from the germline V gene (reference sequence). CDR3 size: 16 residues. Between the trimmed V and J ends, which lost 1 base and 6 bases, there was a span of 20 bases. CDR3 residues: CASSLYVFPSPSEQYF. The CDR3 DNA sequence: TGTGCCAGCAGCTTGTACGTTTTCCCTAGCCCCAGCGAGCAGTACTTC.

In this sample, this clonotype turned up many times. This sequence joins TRBV12-3 or TRBV12-4 and TRBJ2-3; D remains unclear. V was cut by 6 bases and J by 7 bases, with 14 bases left in between. The CDR3 is made up of 13 amino acids. CDR3 amino acids: CASSPPVPYTQYF. The CDR3 DNA reads as TGTGCCAGCAGCCCTCCAGTGCCTTATACGCAGTATTTT.

The table lists this clonotype with a few counts. This chain uses TRBV20-1 with TRBJ1-5, with a possible D match to TRBD1 (6 bases). The CDR3 totals 15 residues. Deletions cut 0 bases from V and 3 bases from J, with 12 bases between. Germline CDR1 and CDR2: DFQATT and SNEGSKA (reference sequence). The CDR3 spells CSARDPRGSNQPQHF. The DNA of the CDR3 is TGCAGTGCTAGAGACCCCAGGGGTTCCAATCAGCCCCAGCATTTT.

In its sample, this clonotype was seen many times. The chain carries TRBV29-1 and TRBJ2-3, with 10 positions matching TRBD1. Germline V lookup: CDR1 SQVTM, CDR2 ANQGSEA. This CDR3 is built from 15 residues. The junction had 11 bases not matched to a gene; V was cut back by 7 bases and J by 4 bases. The CDR3 coding sequence is TGCAGCGCTCACTCCCGGGACAGGGGCCCAGATACGCAGTATTTT. Protein sequence: CSAHSRDRGPDTQYF.

This clonotype was counted many times. V usage is TRBV5-1 and J usage is TRBJ1-1; D might be TRBD1 (5 bases). Germline loops: CDR1 SGHRS, CDR2 YFSETQ. V lost 4 bases and J lost 0, with 22 bases in between. This CDR3 contains 18 residues. For the CDR3, the DNA is TGCGCCAGCAGCCCCGGGGCGGCACTCGCTGTTATGAACACTGAAGCTTTCTTT. Residues: CASSPGAALAVMNTEAFF.

This clonotype has ten or more counts. This chain links TRBV5-6 with TRBJ2-3; D gene ambiguous. CDR1 SGHDT and CDR2 YYEEEE come from the germline V gene. This CDR3 has 15 residues. Trimming removed 1 base at V and 2 bases at J, with 11 bases between. This chain's CDR3 is CASSLNGRVTDTQYF. CDR3 DNA: TGTGCCAGCAGCTTGAATGGACGCGTCACAGATACGCAGTATTTT.

The sample holds a few counts of this clonotype. The chain has TRBV5-1 and TRBJ2-3; TRBD1 might be the D (6 bases). V shed 6 bases and J shed 2 bases, with 16 bases lying between them. Germline V gene lookup returns CDR1 SGHRS and CDR2 YFSETQ. The CDR3 extends over 15 amino acids. The CDR3 loop is CASTGVGAITDTQYF. CDR3 DNA sequence: TGCGCCAGCACAGGGGTTGGTGCTATCACAGATACGCAGTATTTT.

This clonotype appeared many times. This chain uses TRBV20-1 with TRBJ1-1, with D unresolved. Trimming stripped 7 bases from V and 5 bases from J, with 11 bases between. Germline-derived CDR1 and CDR2 are DFQATT and SNEGSKA (reference sequence). The CDR3 loop spans 11 amino acids. The CDR3 nucleotides are TGCAGTGGGCTGAGGGTAACTGAAGCTTTCTTT. Amino acids: CSGLRVTEAFF.

In this sample, this clonotype turned up a few times. CDR3 nucleotides: TGTGCCAGCACTGGGACAGGGAATCAGCCCCAGCATTTT. It yields the protein CASTGTGNQPQHF. The V and J genes are TRBV28 and TRBJ1-5, with 9 bases matching TRBD1. CDR1 is MDHEN, CDR2 SYDVKM, per germline. The CDR3 sequence is 13 residues long. V lost 7 bases and J lost 4; bases outside the gene matches: 2.

This clonotype has at least ten counts. This chain joins TRBV29-1 and TRBJ1-5; D is unclear. The ends were cut back, 4 bases at V and 5 bases at J, with 9 bases in the middle. Germline values: CDR1 SQVTM, CDR2 ANQGSEA. This CDR3 contains 12 residues. In nucleotides, the CDR3 is TGCAGCGTTGGGTTCCGAGATCAGCCCCAGCATTTT. It is translated as CSVGFRDQPQHF.